Presented here are 29 T cell receptor beta chains from one specimen sequenced in a study of cytomegalovirus exposure and HLA in healthy donors. This PCR relied on a set of 60 Vbeta primers and 13 Jbeta primers. Assay: immunoSEQ multiplex PCR; the TCRdb copy retains only in-frame clones and omits some. The table lists 100,000 to 150,000 clones, less than 80% of them singletons. Sequenced: PBMCs. Source of these receptors: a man in his forties or fifties in good health and CMV-seropositive.

The chain carries TRBV10-3 and TRBJ1-2; 8 bases are a match to TRBD1. CDR3 size: 14 residues. Germline trimming cut 3 bases from V and 6 bases from J; bases unmatched to any gene: 6. Germline CDR1 is ENHRY and CDR2 is SYGVKD. CDR3 bases: TGTGCCATCAGTGAAGGTCAGGGGGCGGATGGCTACACCTTC. Its translation is CAISEGQGADGYTF.

This clone has only a few counts. The J gene is TRBJ2-2, the V gene TRBV12-5; a weak D match, TRBD2 (5 bases). CDR3 length: 14 amino acids. The germline CDR1 and CDR2 sequences are LGHNT and FRNRAP. Trimming shortened V by 5 bases and J by 2 bases, and 9 bases separated the two germline ends. For the CDR3, the DNA is TGTGCTAGTGGTCAAGGACTCAACACCGGGGAGCTGTTTTTT. Translating it yields CASGQGLNTGELFF.

V is TRBV5-1 and J is TRBJ2-3, with D perhaps matching TRBD2 (6 bases). CDR1 and CDR2 from the germline V gene are SGHRS and YFSETQ. This CDR3 region has 15 residues. With 4 bases removed from V and 0 bases from J, the gap between germline ends came to 12 bases. The CDR3 loop is CASSLGLSSTDTQYF. Here the CDR3 DNA reads TGCGCCAGCAGCCTGGGACTTTCTAGCACAGATACGCAGTATTTT.

CDR3 residues: CASSIGQRPNTGELFF. In nucleotides, the CDR3 is TGTGCCAGTAGTATTGGCCAGCGACCGAACACCGGGGAGCTGTTTTTT. The chain couples TRBV19 to TRBJ2-2; D is undetermined. Germline V gene data show CDR1 as LNHDA and CDR2 as SQIVND (reference sequence). The CDR3 runs 16 residues. The V gene lost 3 bases and the J gene lost 0 bases, with 11 bases spanning the gap.

V usage is TRBV7-8 and J usage is TRBJ1-2; D ambiguous. The CDR3 is 17 residues long. Trimming pared 0 bases from V and 0 bases from J, leaving 14 bases between. Per germline, CDR1 SGHVS and CDR2 FQNEAQ. This CDR3 reads CASSLAQPLNPNYGYTF. The CDR3 DNA reads as TGTGCCAGCAGCTTAGCACAGCCCCTAAATCCTAACTATGGCTACACCTTC.

The chain uses TRBV5-1 and TRBJ2-5, with D perhaps matching TRBD1 (5 bases). The CDR3 has 14 amino acids. With 0 bases removed from V and 5 bases from J, the gap between germline ends came to 11 bases. Germline CDR1 and CDR2: SGHRS and YFSETQ. The CDR3 DNA sequence: TGCGCCAGCAGCTTGGACCAGGGAAGGGAGACCCAGTACTTC. Translated, it gives CASSLDQGRETQYF.

This rearrangement joins TRBV10-3 to TRBJ2-2; tentatively, D is TRBD2 (6 bases). The length of the CDR3 is 16 residues. Germline V gene lookup returns CDR1 ENHRY and CDR2 SYGVKD. V lost 2 bases, J lost 6 bases, and 16 bases lay in between. The CDR3 DNA reads TGTGCCATCAGTGAGAGGGCGGGATCTCTTCCCGGGGAGCTGTTTTTT. Translation: CAISERAGSLPGELFF.

The table lists this clone with a few counts. The chain combines TRBV11-2 with TRBJ2-7; TRBD1 agrees at 10 bases. V lost 5 bases to trimming and J lost 5 bases; unmatched junction nucleotides: 9. CDR1 SGHAT and CDR2 FQNNGV come from the germline V gene. CDR3 length: 15 amino acids. The CDR3 coding sequence is TGTGCCAGCAGCCGAACCGGGACAGGGGTAAACGAGCAGTACTTC. This codes for CASSRTGTGVNEQYF.

The rearrangement joins TRBV9 to TRBJ2-5; TRBD2 matches at 8 bases. Germline trimming cut 0 bases from V and 2 bases from J; bases unmatched to any gene: 6. CDR1 is SGDLS and CDR2 is YYNGEE in the germline V gene. The CDR3 sequence is 16 residues long. The CDR3 DNA sequence: TGTGCCAGCAGCGTAGGCTCGGGGGGGATGCAAGAGACCCAGTACTTC. Amino acid sequence: CASSVGSGGMQETQYF.

The chain employs TRBV4-1 and TRBJ1-4, with 11 bases lining up with TRBD1. This CDR3 has 15 amino acids. V lost 5 bases and J lost 5; bases outside the gene matches: 4. Germline CDR1 and CDR2: MGHRA and YSYEKL. The CDR3 here is CASSYGQGANEKLFF. CDR3 nucleotide sequence: TGCGCCAGCAGCTATGGACAGGGGGCGAATGAAAAACTGTTTTTT.

The V gene is TRBV7-8, the J gene TRBJ1-3, with a tentative D call TRBD1 (5 bases). Germline values: CDR1 SGHVS, CDR2 FQNEAQ. V was clipped by 3 bases and J by 2 bases, with 11 bases between them. The CDR3 sequence is 15 residues long. Written as DNA, the CDR3 is TGTGCCAGCAGCTTCCAAACAGGTCCTGGAAACACCATATATTTT. It codes for CASSFQTGPGNTIYF.

The chain carries TRBV28 and TRBJ2-7; the match to TRBD1 covers 9 bases. CDR3 length equals 15 residues. V trimming: 4 bases; J trimming: 3 bases; junction bases outside the gene matches: 7. In germline, CDR1 is MDHEN, CDR2 SYDVKM. The chain's CDR3 is CASSSIPGQGYEQYF. Written as DNA, the CDR3 is TGTGCCAGCAGTTCCATACCGGGACAGGGCTACGAGCAGTACTTC.

This clone has only one observation. The chain carries TRBV10-3 and TRBJ2-3; 8 bases line up with TRBD2. The CDR3 is 16 residues long. From germline, CDR1 is ENHRY and CDR2 SYGVKD. The V gene end was trimmed by 3 bases and the J gene end by 2 bases; junction bases not matched to a gene: 7. CDR3 sequence (DNA): TGTGCCATCAGTGAAGGGGCTAGCGGGTTCACAGATACGCAGTATTTT. Translated, it gives CAISEGASGFTDTQYF.

The chain links TRBV15 to TRBJ2-1, with a weak D call TRBD2 (6 bases). The CDR3 totals 15 residues. Germline V gene lookup returns CDR1 LNHNV and CDR2 YYDKDF (reference sequence). The germline V and J ends were trimmed by 1 base and 4 bases, with 11 bases remaining between them. The CDR3 nucleotides read TGTGCCACCAGCAGAGGGCCGGGACTTTACAATGAGCAGTTCTTC. Amino acid sequence: CATSRGPGLYNEQFF.

This chain uses TRBV27 with TRBJ2-7, with 10 bases that match TRBD2. This CDR3 has 16 residues. V shed 5 bases and J 3 bases; nucleotides not matched to a gene: 10. Germline V gene sequence: CDR1 MNHEY, CDR2 SMNVEV (reference sequence). CDR3 protein: CASSQRLAGGRYEQYF. The CDR3 region has the DNA TGTGCCAGCAGTCAAAGACTAGCGGGCGGGCGCTACGAGCAGTACTTC.

CDR3 protein: CASSRRQGAGNSPLHF. The DNA of the CDR3 is TGTGCCAGCTCACGTCGACAGGGGGCCGGCAATTCACCCCTCCACTTT. V usage is TRBV18 and J usage is TRBJ1-6; 10 nucleotides line up with TRBD1. V gave up 4 bases and J gave up 7 bases; unmatched junction bases: 7. Germline CDR1 KGHSH, CDR2 LQKENI. CDR3 length: 16 residues.

The chain combines TRBV7-6 with TRBJ2-1; the D is unclear. Germline CDR1 SGHVS, CDR2 FNYEAQ. The CDR3 totals 12 residues. The V gene lost 2 bases and the J gene lost 5 bases, with 4 bases spanning the gap. The CDR3: CASSLIDNEQFF. DNA for the CDR3: TGTGCCAGCAGCTTAATCGACAATGAGCAGTTCTTC.

The genes are TRBV30 and TRBJ2-7; 8 bases align to TRBD1. CDR1 GTSNPN and CDR2 SVGIG come from the germline V gene (reference sequence). The length of the CDR3 is 17 residues. Trimming cost V 5 bases and J 5 bases; bases outside gene matches: 20. The CDR3 region has the DNA TGTGCCTGGGCCCCGAGGGGATTCCAGGGGGCTCCACACGAGCAGTACTTC. Translating gives CAWAPRGFQGAPHEQYF.

J is TRBJ1-1 and V is TRBV6-6, with D unresolved. Germline CDR1 is MNHNY and CDR2 is SVGAGI (reference sequence). The V end lost 7 bases, the J end lost 6 bases, and 15 bases lay between the germline ends. The length of the CDR3 is 13 residues. The CDR3 spells CASTGFVEAEAFF. In nucleotides, the CDR3 is TGTGCCAGCACCGGGTTTGTCGAAGCTGAAGCTTTCTTT.

The chain links TRBV28 to TRBJ2-7, with D possibly TRBD2 on 6 matching bases. Germline CDR1 and CDR2: MDHEN and SYDVKM. The CDR3 runs 17 residues. V was shortened by 4 bases and J by 2 bases, with 21 bases between the two germline ends. The CDR3 loop reads CASSSPLPGGDTYEQYF. The CDR3 coding sequence is TGTGCCAGCAGTTCACCCCTCCCGGGCGGGGATACCTACGAGCAGTACTTC. The entire variable domain, with the rest obtained from reference TRBV28 and TRBJ2-7, is as follows: DVKVTQSSRYLVKRTGEKVFLECVQDMDHENMFWYRQDPGLGLRLIYFSYDVKMKEKGDIPEGYSVSREKKERFSLILESASTNQTSMYLCASSSPLPGGDTYEQYFGPGTRLTVT.

The chain employs TRBV6-1 and TRBJ1-5; a weak D match, TRBD1 (6 bases). Trimming took off 3 bases at V and 1 base at J, with 16 bases between the two ends. The CDR3 extends over 17 amino acids. Germline lookup yields CDR1 MNHNS and CDR2 SASEGT. CDR3 sequence reads: CASSDAGARGSNQPQHF. DNA for the CDR3: TGTGCCAGCAGTGACGCGGGGGCGAGGGGAAGCAATCAGCCCCAGCATTTT.

The chain combines TRBV4-1 with TRBJ2-1; D perhaps matches TRBD2 (6 bases). CDR1 MGHRA and CDR2 YSYEKL come from the germline V gene. V was trimmed by 4 bases and J by 4 bases, leaving 14 bases between them. The CDR3 has 15 amino acids. The CDR3 DNA reads TGCGCCAGCAGCCCTCTGGGAGGCGGATACAATGAGCAGTTCTTC. Translated: CASSPLGGGYNEQFF.

The CDR3 sequence: CASRDGTGNEKLFF. CDR3 DNA: TGTGCCAGCAGGGATGGGACAGGGAATGAAAAACTGTTTTTT. V is TRBV6-1 and J is TRBJ1-4; 9 bases are shared with TRBD1. The CDR3 sequence is 14 residues long. Germline V CDR1 and CDR2: MNHNS, SASEGT. After removal of 6 bases from V and 5 bases from J, the junction contained 4 bases not matched to a gene.

The V and J genes are TRBV5-1 and TRBJ2-3; 9 positions agree with TRBD2. CDR3 length: 16 residues. Unmatched junction bases numbered 3, after V lost 1 base and J lost 0 bases. CDR1 and CDR2 from the germline V gene are SGHRS and YFSETQ. In DNA, the CDR3 is TGCGCCAGCAGCTTGAGGCTAGCGGGGAGCACAGATACGCAGTATTTT. It is translated as CASSLRLAGSTDTQYF.

The chain couples TRBV5-6 to TRBJ2-5, with a weak D call TRBD2 (5 bases). The DNA end favors TRBJ2-7, so the J call may be wrong. The CDR3 has 15 amino acids. The V gene's germline CDR1 is SGHDT and CDR2 YYEEEE. The CDR3 sequence: CASSFQTVGSHEQYF. For the CDR3, the DNA is TGTGCCAGCAGCTTCCAAACAGTAGGGAGTCACGAGCAGTACTTC.

The V gene is TRBV7-2, the J gene TRBJ2-7; 12 positions agree with TRBD2. The CDR3 runs 15 residues. Trimming removed 4 bases from V and 5 bases from J; junction bases left unmatched: 6. CDR1 is SGHTA, CDR2 FQGNSA, per germline. This CDR3 is CASSYLAGGPNEQYF. The CDR3 DNA is TGTGCCAGCAGCTACCTAGCGGGGGGGCCAAACGAGCAGTACTTC. Full variable domain (missing parts from reference TRBV7-2 and TRBJ2-7): GAGVSQSPSNKVTEKGKDVELRCDPISGHTALYWYRQSLGQGLEFLIYFQGNSAPDKSGLPSDRFSAERTGGSVSTLTIQRTQQEDSAVYLCASSYLAGGPNEQYFGPGTRLTVT.

The chain carries TRBV27 and TRBJ1-2; tentative D call: TRBD1 (6 bases). Germline CDR1 reads MNHEY; CDR2 reads SMNVEV (reference sequence). The CDR3 length is 15 residues. V lost 0 bases and J 6 bases, leaving 14 bases between the germline ends. For the CDR3, the DNA is TGTGCCAGCAGTTTATCGGGGGGGCTGTTGGATGGCTACACCTTC. This sequence encodes CASSLSGGLLDGYTF.

The chain uses TRBV29-1 and TRBJ2-2; 9 bases fit TRBD1. CDR1 SQVTM and CDR2 ANQGSEA come from the germline V gene. The V and J ends lost 2 bases and 4 bases, in that order; junction bases with no gene match: 2. The CDR3 covers 14 residues. CDR3 sequence: CSVELTGGTGELFF. The DNA for the CDR3 is TGCAGCGTTGAATTGACAGGGGGCACCGGGGAGCTGTTTTTT.

This rearrangement joins TRBV6-5 to TRBJ1-6; 10 bases line up with TRBD1. The length of the CDR3 is 14 residues. Germline trimming cut 6 bases from V and 6 bases from J; bases unmatched to any gene: 2. Germline CDR1 reads MNHEY; CDR2 reads SVGAGI. DNA of the CDR3: TGTGCCAGCAGGAGACAGGGGGCTAATTCACCCCTCCACTTT. Translating gives CASRRQGANSPLHF.